This entry lists 10 T cell receptor beta chains sequenced from one sample in a study of Graves' ophthalmopathy and Graves' hyperthyroidism. The authors amplified TCR beta CDR3 regions from RNA transcripts. Following a first-round RT-PCR that used HTBI primers, a second-round multiplex PCR was carried out. MiXCR, run by TCRdb on the multiplex PCR reads, gives a single entry per CDR3 protein. Here the sample spans about 380,000 distinct CDR3 sequences, just over 15% being singletons. The sequencing sample was made of peripheral blood. The origin of the receptors is a woman aged 18-29 years with stable Graves' hyperthyroidism.

Many counts were recorded for this clonotype. J is TRBJ2-4 and V is TRBV6-2 or TRBV6-3; a possible D gene is TRBD2 (7 bases). CDR1 MNHEY and CDR2 SVGEGT come from the germline V gene. The length of the CDR3 is 14 residues. The ends were cut back, 2 bases at V and 6 bases at J, with 11 bases in the middle. This CDR3 reads CASSYPGGGNIQYF. As DNA, the CDR3 is TGTGCCAGCAGTTACCCGGGGGGCGGAAACATTCAGTACTTC.

This clonotype was recorded many times. The gene calls are TRBV20-1 and TRBJ2-7, with 12 nucleotides matching TRBD2. CDR1 and CDR2 from the germline V gene are DFQATT and SNEGSKA (reference sequence). This CDR3 is 14 amino acids long. V lost 6 bases to trimming and J lost 3 bases; unmatched junction nucleotides: 6. This CDR3 reads CSAAGTSGFYEQYF. The CDR3 DNA is TGCAGTGCAGCCGGGACTAGCGGGTTCTACGAGCAGTACTTC.

The sample holds many counts of this clonotype. The chain combines TRBV7-2 with TRBJ1-1, with unresolved D. The CDR3 is made up of 13 amino acids. The germline gives CDR1 SGHTA, CDR2 FQGNSA. V was pared by 3 bases and J by 2 bases, with 7 bases between. The CDR3 spells CASSLQKNTEAFF. As DNA, the CDR3 is TGTGCCAGCAGCTTGCAGAAAAACACTGAAGCTTTCTTT.

There are many counts of this clonotype. Written as DNA, the CDR3 is TGCAGTGCTAGAGAGGGAACAGGGATACGCCCGCAGCCCCAGCATTTT. It specifies CSAREGTGIRPQPQHF. The chain couples TRBV20-1 to TRBJ1-5, with D perhaps matching TRBD1 (6 bases). The germline V and J ends were trimmed by 0 bases and 7 bases, with 19 bases remaining between them. Germline V gives CDR1 DFQATT, CDR2 SNEGSKA (reference sequence). This CDR3 contains 16 residues.

This clonotype was found a few times. The gene calls are TRBV4-1 and TRBJ1-1, with D hard to call. The CDR3 is 16 residues long. V lost 3 bases, J lost 6 bases, and 20 bases lay in between. Germline lookup yields CDR1 MGHRA and CDR2 YSYEKL. The CDR3 is CASSQRRAEVKAEAFF. CDR3 bases: TGCGCCAGCAGCCAGCGTAGGGCCGAGGTCAAGGCTGAAGCTTTCTTT.

This clonotype was recorded at least ten times. The chain carries TRBV10-3 and TRBJ2-5, with 8 bases that match TRBD1. This CDR3 comprises 14 residues. J gave up 2 bases and V 2 bases, and 1 base lay outside the gene matches. CDR1 is ENHRY, CDR2 SYGVKD, per germline. The CDR3 nucleotides read TGTGCCATCAGTGAGCGGACAGGGCAAGAGACCCAGTACTTC. Its protein product is CAISERTGQETQYF.

This clonotype was seen ten or more times. J is TRBJ1-4 and V is TRBV20-1; D is perhaps TRBD1 (6 bases). The CDR3 consists of 15 residues. Germline CDR1 is DFQATT and CDR2 is SNEGSKA (reference sequence). V shed 6 bases and J shed 0 bases, with 14 bases lying between them. CDR3 residues: CSAPDRSATNEKLFF. The CDR3 nucleotides read TGCAGTGCCCCGGACAGAAGTGCAACTAATGAAAAACTGTTTTTT.

This clonotype was counted many times. This chain links TRBV13 with TRBJ2-7, with D possibly being TRBD2 (6 bases). The germline V gene has CDR1 PRHDT and CDR2 FYEKMQ (reference sequence). This CDR3 region has 14 residues. V was cut by 3 bases and J by 5 bases, with 14 bases left in between. The CDR3 region has the DNA TGTGCCAGCAGCTTTGGGACGGGGGTCCACGAGCAGTACTTC. This sequence encodes CASSFGTGVHEQYF.

This clonotype has at least ten counts. The chain couples TRBV12-5 to TRBJ1-2; the D is unclear. Germline CDR1 is LGHNT and CDR2 is FRNRAP. The CDR3 is made up of 12 amino acids. Trimming stripped 1 base from V and 8 bases from J, with 8 bases between. This chain's CDR3 is CASGLANQGYTF. In nucleotides, the CDR3 is TGTGCTAGTGGTTTGGCCAATCAAGGCTACACCTTC. Looking up the rest from reference TRBV12-5 and TRBJ1-2 gives the full variable domain: DARVTQTPRHKVTEMGQEVTMRCQPILGHNTVFWYRQTMMQGLELLAYFRNRAPLDDSGMPKDRFSAEMPDATLATLKIQPSEPRDSAVYFCASGLANQGYTFGSGTRLTVV.

This clonotype was picked up a small number of times. The chain has TRBV7-2 and TRBJ2-5; weak D call: TRBD2 (6 bases). Looked up from germline, CDR1 is SGHTA and CDR2 is FQGNSA. Trimming pared 5 bases from V and 3 bases from J, leaving 10 bases between. CDR3 size: 13 residues. CDR3 sequence (DNA): TGTGCCAGCAGCGCCGGGGGAAAAGAGACCCAGTACTTC. Translation: CASSAGGKETQYF.